This entry features one T cell receptor beta chain sequence. CDR3 length equals 15 residues. The J segment lost 5 bases and the V segment lost 5 bases, leaving 8 bases of the junction unmatched. The germline CDR1 and CDR2 sequences are LGHDT and YNNKEL (reference sequence). This entry comes from a study of blood T cell repertoires in COVID-19. Study at large: Acute-phase and convalescent COVID-19 samples originated in the United States, Italy and Spain. Nucleic acid was either cDNA or gDNA, and it came from T cells, B-cell-depleted T cells, or PBMCs.

Original processing methods: How many nucleated cells were present was estimated from reference gene primer amplification. The repertoire was sequenced with immunoSEQ multiplex PCR; TCRdb's copy has only in-frame clones and lacks some. V and J calls and clone size are those listed in that table; D and trimming were worked out from the DNA. The sample has around 250,000 clones, more than 70% seen once. V is TRBV3-1 (or the pseudogene TRBV3-2) and J is TRBJ2-5, with 10 bases fitting TRBD2. This TCR came from a man older than 75 with acute or convalescent COVID-19. The sequenced material came from peripheral blood. This CDR3 reads CASSASGREGETQYF. The CDR3 DNA reads as TGTGCCAGCAGCGCAAGCGGGAGGGAAGGGGAGACCCAGTACTTC.